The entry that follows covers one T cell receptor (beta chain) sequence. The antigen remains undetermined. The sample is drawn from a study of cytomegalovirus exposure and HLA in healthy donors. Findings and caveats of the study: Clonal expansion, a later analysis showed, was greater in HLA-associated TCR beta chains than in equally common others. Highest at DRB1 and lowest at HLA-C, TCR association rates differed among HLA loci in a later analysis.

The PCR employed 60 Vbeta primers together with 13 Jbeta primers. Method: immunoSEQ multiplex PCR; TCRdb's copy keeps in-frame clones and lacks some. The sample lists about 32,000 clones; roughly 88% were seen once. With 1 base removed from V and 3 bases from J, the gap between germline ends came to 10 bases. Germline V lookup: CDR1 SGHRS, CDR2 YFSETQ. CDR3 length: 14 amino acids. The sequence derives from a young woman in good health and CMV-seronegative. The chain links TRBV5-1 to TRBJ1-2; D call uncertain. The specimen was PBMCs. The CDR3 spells CASSLQVTDYGYTF. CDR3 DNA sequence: TGCGCCAGCAGCTTGCAGGTGACGGACTATGGCTACACCTTC. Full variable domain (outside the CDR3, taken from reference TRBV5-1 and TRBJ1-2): KAGVTQTPRYLIKTRGQQVTLSCSPISGHRSVSWYQQTPGQGLQFLFEYFSETQRNKGNFPGRFSGRQFSNSRSEMNVSTLELGDSALYLCASSLQVTDYGYTFGSGTRLTVV.